Described below is a single TCR beta chain sequence and its context. Its target antigen remains unknown. The sample holds no much larger clone one base away, and base qualities are not on file. This entry comes from a study of blood T cell repertoires in COVID-19 (dated by TCRdb to the early 2020s). The study in broad terms: Collaborator samples came from the United States, Italy and Spain and covered acute and convalescent phases of COVID-19. Samples were obtained from the ongoing ImmuneRACE study (first 160 participants) and from 1,000 to 1,500 subjects provided by 6 global collaborators. Where available, HLA class I and class II types were obtained from metadata supplied by the sample provider rather than from assay-based typing. The material from the prospective study consisted of cDNA or gDNA derived from T cells, B-cell-depleted T cells, or PBMCs. The sample metadata nearly always contained a de-identified subject ID, COVID-19 status, age in years and sex. Subjects who had been exposed to COVID-19, were actively infected with it, or had recovered from it provided the deeply sampled blood TCRbeta repertoires that made up the dataset. The repertoires were released in a freely available public database meant as a resource for research on the immune response to SARS-CoV-2. Results the study describes overall, beyond this receptor: The quantity of clinical and demographic metadata differed by source and by participant and was supplied without curation.

TCRbeta CDR3 regions were amplified from genomic DNA using the immunoSEQ Assay, a bias-controlled multiplex PCR. In the original analysis: The number of nucleated cells in each sample was estimated by amplification of reference gene primers within the assay. Sequence reads were collapsed and filtered to measure the absolute abundance of every unique TCRbeta CDR3 rearrangement. For each sample, productive Simpson clonality was calculated as the square root of Simpson's diversity index over productive rearrangements. TCRdb mirrors the immuneACCESS table, restricted to in-frame sequences. Some clones are absent from its copies; in checked studies, under half trace to an unresolved V gene, and the reason for the others is unknown. V, J and clone size were drawn from that table, and D and trimming were deduced from the DNA. The sample data list some 170,000 clones, and approximately 82% of these were observed just once. 12% to 15% of the sample goes to the ten largest clones.

In the prospective study, participants were 18 to 89 years old, resided in about two dozen geographic areas of the United States, and were enrolled through a virtual design. In the prospective study, participants were assigned to cohorts based on the clinical history participants reported in a screening survey and a study questionnaire. ImmuneRACE Cohort 3 recovered participants were defined by two consecutive negative NP/OP PCR tests, healthcare professional clearance, or symptom resolution. Each participant in the prospective study had whole blood, serum and a nasopharyngeal or oropharyngeal swab collected by mobile phlebotomists. Prospective study participants could optionally give additional blood draws and questionnaires over an approximately 2-month period. Before DNA extraction, blood samples from the prospective study were shipped at room temperature or frozen. Sample: PBMCs or T cells enriched from blood (not recorded which). This TCR derives from a man aged 45 to 65 who had recovered from COVID-19.

The base sequence is TGTGCCATCAGTGGCTCCCCGGGGGAGAGCATCAATGAAAAACTGTTTTTT. This encodes CAISGSPGESINEKLFF. The chain joins TRBV10-3 to TRBJ1-4; a tentative D match to TRBD1 spans 5 bases. Sequences ENHRY (CDR1) and SYGVKD (CDR2) are obtained from the germline V gene. Between the V and J ends, shortened by 4 bases and 5 bases respectively, the junction contains 20 bases. Its CDR3 holds 17 amino acids, cysteine through phenylalanine. The CDR3 DNA has 51 bases and is translated from base 1.